This entry lists 22 T cell receptor beta chains sequenced from one sample in a study of T cell responses to AZD1222 COVID-19 vaccine. Data came from immunoSEQ multiplex PCR; TCRdb stores just in-frame clones and leaves some out. Seen here are about 97,000 clones, around 87% observed once, and the top ten hold 9.5% to 13%. The specimen comprised peripheral blood, sampled 28 days after the second AZD1222 dose. The receptors stem from an adult who received the AZD1222 COVID-19 vaccine.

This clone came up a few times. V gene TRBV7-2 combines with J gene TRBJ1-1; D perhaps matches TRBD1 (6 bases). V lost 4 bases to trimming and J lost 6 bases, with 18 bases between them. CDR3 length: 15 residues. Germline CDR1 is SGHTA and CDR2 is FQGNSA. The CDR3 region is CASSSSRGGPAEAFF. The CDR3 DNA follows: TGTGCCAGCAGCTCCAGCCGGGGGGGGCCGGCTGAAGCTTTCTTT.

The CDR3 region is CASSFATDSNQPQHF. CDR3 bases: TGTGCCAGCAGTTTCGCTACGGATAGCAATCAGCCCCAGCATTTT. The rearrangement links TRBV27 to TRBJ1-5; D unresolved. CDR3 size: 15 residues. The V gene's germline CDR1 is MNHEY and CDR2 SMNVEV (reference sequence). Trimming left V 3 bases short and J 0 bases short, with 9 bases between.

The chain links TRBV19 to TRBJ2-7, with 16 bases fitting TRBD2. The CDR3 has 15 amino acids. Germline V CDR1 and CDR2: LNHDA, SQIVND (reference sequence). The J segment lost 7 bases and the V segment lost 11 bases, leaving 11 bases of the junction unmatched. This CDR3 reads CACGPGLAGGREQYF. As DNA, the CDR3 is TGTGCCTGTGGGCCGGGACTAGCGGGAGGGCGGGAGCAGTACTTC.

The chain carries TRBV30 and TRBJ2-1; TRBD2 agrees at 10 bases. V lost 8 bases to trimming and J lost 8 bases; unmatched junction nucleotides: 6. The CDR3 sequence is 12 residues long. Per the germline V gene, CDR1 is GTSNPN and CDR2 is SVGIG (reference sequence). The CDR3 sequence is CAGLAGVHEQFF. The CDR3 nucleotides are TGTGCCGGGCTAGCGGGAGTTCATGAGCAGTTCTTC.

The chain joins TRBV18 to TRBJ1-1, with TRBD1 matching over 10 bases. CDR1 and CDR2 from the germline V gene are KGHSH and LQKENI. Germline trimming cut 6 bases from V and 0 bases from J; bases unmatched to any gene: 4. The CDR3 has 15 amino acids. The CDR3 nucleotides are TGTGCCAGCTCTCCGGGACAGGGGCTGAACACTGAAGCTTTCTTT. Translated: CASSPGQGLNTEAFF.

The V call is TRBV19, the J call TRBJ1-3; tentatively, D is TRBD1 (6 bases). The CDR3 runs 14 residues. Germline V gives CDR1 LNHDA, CDR2 SQIVND (reference sequence). The germline V and J ends were trimmed by 5 bases and 2 bases, with 10 bases remaining between them. CDR3: CASSQQGTGNTIYF. The CDR3, as DNA: TGTGCCAGTAGTCAGCAGGGGACTGGAAACACCATATATTTT. Using reference TRBV19 and TRBJ1-3 for the parts outside the CDR3, the full variable domain is DGGITQSPKYLFRKEGQNVTLSCEQNLNHDAMYWYRQDPGQGLRLIYYSQIVNDFQKGDIAEGYSVSREKKESFPLTVTSAQKNPTAFYLCASSQQGTGNTIYFGEGSWLTVV.

This clone has just a few counts. The chain is built from TRBV4-1 and TRBJ1-4, with a weak D call TRBD1 (6 bases). V was pared by 1 base and J by 2 bases, with 11 bases between. Germline V gives CDR1 MGHRA, CDR2 YSYEKL. This CDR3 has 16 amino acids. CDR3 sequence (DNA): TGCGCCAGCAGCCAAGTGGGGGGGGCCACTAATGAAAAACTGTTTTTT. This translates into CASSQVGGATNEKLFF.

The table lists this clone with a count of one. The chain links TRBV27 to TRBJ2-6; D gene unclear. This CDR3 region has 15 residues. Trimming pared 1 base from V and 2 bases from J, leaving 6 bases between. The V gene's germline CDR1 is MNHEY and CDR2 SMNVEV (reference sequence). The CDR3 protein is CASSLWATGANVLTF. CDR3 nucleotide sequence: TGTGCCAGCAGTTTATGGGCGACTGGGGCCAACGTCCTGACTTTC.

This CDR3 reads CASSQTQGQELFF. The CDR3 DNA reads as TGTGCCAGCAGCCAAACTCAAGGACAAGAACTGTTTTTT. J is TRBJ1-4 and V is TRBV4-2, with a tentative D call TRBD1 (5 bases). V was pared by 2 bases and J by 12 bases, with 13 bases between. This CDR3 contains 13 residues. Germline CDR1 is LGHNA and CDR2 is YNFKEQ.

This chain links TRBV30 with TRBJ2-3, with TRBD2 as a possible D gene (6 bases). CDR3 size: 14 residues. Deletions cut 0 bases from V and 2 bases from J, with 9 bases between. Germline V CDR1 and CDR2: GTSNPN, SVGIG (reference sequence). The CDR3 DNA reads TGTGCCTGGAGTGTCCGCGGGACCACAGATACGCAGTATTTT. Amino acids: CAWSVRGTTDTQYF. Using reference TRBV30 and TRBJ2-3 for the parts outside the CDR3, the full variable domain is SQTIHQWPATLVQPVGSPLSLECTVEGTSNPNLYWYRQAAGRGLQLLFYSVGIGQISSEVPQNLSASRPQDRQFILSSKKLLLSDSGFYLCAWSVRGTTDTQYFGPGTRLTVL.

This rearrangement joins TRBV7-3 to TRBJ1-2; 11 bases agree with TRBD1. The CDR3 length is 15 residues. V was pared by 5 bases and J by 10 bases, with 12 bases of the junction left unmatched. Per germline, CDR1 SGHTA and CDR2 FQGTGA. CDR3 amino acids: CASSPSGTGGSDYTF. CDR3 coding DNA: TGTGCCAGCAGCCCGTCCGGGACAGGGGGTTCGGACTACACCTTC.

V is TRBV18 and J is TRBJ1-6, with D tentatively TRBD1 (5 bases). The germline CDR1 and CDR2 sequences are KGHSH and LQKENI. There are 13 residues in the CDR3. Trimming shortened V by 6 bases and J by 10 bases, and 13 bases separated the two germline ends. CDR3 nucleotides: TGTGCCAGCTCGGATCAGGGCTCGTCACCCCTCCACTTT. Residues: CASSDQGSSPLHF.

This clone was observed once. The J gene is TRBJ2-1, the V gene TRBV7-9; TRBD2 might be the D (5 bases). The CDR3 consists of 17 residues. Trimming cost V 7 bases and J 1 base, with 20 bases left between them. The germline gives CDR1 SEHNR, CDR2 FQNEAQ (reference sequence). The CDR3 is CASTLMRALASYNEQFF. CDR3 coding DNA: TGTGCCAGCACCTTGATGCGGGCCCTCGCGTCCTACAATGAGCAGTTCTTC.

The chain combines TRBV6-5 with TRBJ2-7, with 9 nucleotides matching TRBD2. The J segment lost 4 bases and the V segment lost 4 bases, leaving 5 bases of the junction unmatched. Germline V gene lookup returns CDR1 MNHEY and CDR2 SVGAGI. CDR3 length: 14 residues. CDR3 amino acids: CASSSAGGPYEQYF. In DNA form, the CDR3 reads TGTGCCAGCAGTTCGGCGGGAGGGCCTTACGAGCAGTACTTC.

V usage is TRBV5-6 and J usage is TRBJ2-1; D may be TRBD2 (5 bases). The V end lost 4 bases, the J end lost 3 bases, and 5 bases lay between the germline ends. The CDR3 is made up of 12 amino acids. Germline values: CDR1 SGHDT, CDR2 YYEEEE. The CDR3: CASSRGYNEQFF. CDR3 sequence (DNA): TGTGCCAGCAGCCGGGGCTACAATGAGCAGTTCTTC.

The chain joins TRBV28 to TRBJ2-7, with D uncertain. Germline values: CDR1 MDHEN, CDR2 SYDVKM. The ends were cut back, 6 bases at V and 4 bases at J, with 10 bases in the middle. The CDR3 is made up of 12 amino acids. The CDR3 protein is CASRKSIYEQYF. Here the CDR3 DNA reads TGTGCCAGCAGAAAGAGCATTTACGAGCAGTACTTC.

The gene calls are TRBV2 and TRBJ2-5; D unclear. Germline V CDR1 and CDR2: SNHLY, FYNNEI. V lost 7 bases to trimming and J lost 4 bases, with 7 bases between them. The CDR3 has 11 residues. Written as DNA, the CDR3 is TGTGCCAGCATATTAGGAGAGACCCAGTACTTC. Translating it yields CASILGETQYF. Full variable domain (outside the CDR3, taken from reference TRBV2 and TRBJ2-5): EPEVTQTPSHQVTQMGQEVILRCVPISNHLYFYWYRQILGQKVEFLVSFYNNEISEKSEIFDDQFSVERPDGSNFTLKIRSTKLEDSAMYFCASILGETQYFGPGTRLLVL.

The chain joins TRBV28 to TRBJ2-2, with 7 positions matching TRBD1. Germline lookup yields CDR1 MDHEN and CDR2 SYDVKM. The CDR3 loop spans 18 amino acids. The V gene end was trimmed by 3 bases and the J gene end by 0 bases; junction bases not matched to a gene: 10. In nucleotides, the CDR3 is TGTGCCAGCAGTTTCTTTCCCCGGGACAGTTCGAACACCGGGGAGCTGTTTTTT. Protein sequence: CASSFFPRDSSNTGELFF.

The chain uses TRBV11-1 and TRBJ2-7; 10 bases are a match to TRBD1. The V and J ends lost 4 bases and 3 bases, in that order; junction bases with no gene match: 9. Germline V CDR1 and CDR2: SGHAT, FQDESV (reference sequence). CDR3 length: 16 residues. CDR3 coding DNA: TGTGCCAGCAGCTCCCACGACAGGGGGCTGGGCTACGAGCAGTACTTC. It specifies CASSSHDRGLGYEQYF.

The CDR3 region is CASKRGASSYEQYF. CDR3 DNA: TGTGCCAGCAAGCGCGGGGCTAGCTCCTACGAGCAGTACTTC. The chain couples TRBV2 to TRBJ2-7, with D perhaps TRBD2 (6 bases). The CDR3 has 14 amino acids. In germline, CDR1 is SNHLY, CDR2 FYNNEI. V was pared by 7 bases and J by 0 bases, with 13 bases between. Using reference TRBV2 and TRBJ2-7 for the parts outside the CDR3, the full variable domain is EPEVTQTPSHQVTQMGQEVILRCVPISNHLYFYWYRQILGQKVEFLVSFYNNEISEKSEIFDDQFSVERPDGSNFTLKIRSTKLEDSAMYFCASKRGASSYEQYFGPGTRLTVT.

The genes are TRBV15 and TRBJ1-5; tentative D call: TRBD1 (5 bases). Trimming took off 2 bases at V and 1 base at J, with 9 bases between the two ends. CDR3 length: 15 residues. In germline, CDR1 is LNHNV, CDR2 YYDKDF (reference sequence). CDR3 DNA: TGTGCCACCAGCAGATCCTGGGACAGCAATCAGCCCCAGCATTTT. It is translated as CATSRSWDSNQPQHF.

The chain links TRBV5-1 to TRBJ2-7; the D is unclear. This CDR3 region has 13 residues. Germline values: CDR1 SGHRS, CDR2 YFSETQ. Trimming took off 1 base at V and 5 bases at J, with 10 bases between the two ends. The CDR3 nucleotides read TGCGCCAGCAGCTTGAGTAGCCTCAACGAGCAGTACTTC. This codes for CASSLSSLNEQYF.